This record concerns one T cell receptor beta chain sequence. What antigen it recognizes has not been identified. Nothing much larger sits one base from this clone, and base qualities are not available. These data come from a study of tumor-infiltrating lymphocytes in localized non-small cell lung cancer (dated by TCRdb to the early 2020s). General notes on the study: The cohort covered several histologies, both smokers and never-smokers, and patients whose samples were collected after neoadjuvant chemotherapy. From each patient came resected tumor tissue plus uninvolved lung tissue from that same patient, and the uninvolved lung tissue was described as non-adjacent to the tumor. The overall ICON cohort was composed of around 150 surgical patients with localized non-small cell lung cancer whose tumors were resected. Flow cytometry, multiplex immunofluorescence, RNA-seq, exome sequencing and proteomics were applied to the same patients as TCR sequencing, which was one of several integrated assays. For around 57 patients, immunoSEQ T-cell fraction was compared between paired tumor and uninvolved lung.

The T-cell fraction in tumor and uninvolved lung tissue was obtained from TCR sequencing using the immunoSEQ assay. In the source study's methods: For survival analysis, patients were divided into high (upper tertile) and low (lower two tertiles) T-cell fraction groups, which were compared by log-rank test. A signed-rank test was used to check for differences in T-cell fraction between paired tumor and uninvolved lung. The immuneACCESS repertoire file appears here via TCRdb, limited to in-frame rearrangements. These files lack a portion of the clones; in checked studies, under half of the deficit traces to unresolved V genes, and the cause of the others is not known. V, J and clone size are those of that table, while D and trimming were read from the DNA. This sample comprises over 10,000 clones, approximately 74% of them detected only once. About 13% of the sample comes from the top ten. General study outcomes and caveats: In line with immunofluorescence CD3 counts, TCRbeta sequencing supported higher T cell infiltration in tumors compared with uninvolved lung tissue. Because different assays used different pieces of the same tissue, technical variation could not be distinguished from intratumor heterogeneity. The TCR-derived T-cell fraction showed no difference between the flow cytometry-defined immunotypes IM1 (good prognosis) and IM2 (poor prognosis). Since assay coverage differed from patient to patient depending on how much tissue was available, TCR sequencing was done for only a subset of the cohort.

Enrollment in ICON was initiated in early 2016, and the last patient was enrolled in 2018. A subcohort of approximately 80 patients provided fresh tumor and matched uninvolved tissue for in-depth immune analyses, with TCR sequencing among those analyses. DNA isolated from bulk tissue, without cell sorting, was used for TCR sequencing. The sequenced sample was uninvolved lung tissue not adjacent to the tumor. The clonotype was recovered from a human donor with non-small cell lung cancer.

DNA sequence: TGCAGCGTTGAGGGACAGGGGGTAATGAAGACCCAGTACTTC. The resulting protein is CSVEGQGVMKTQYF. The chain joins TRBV29-1 to TRBJ2-5; a stretch of 11 junction bases matches TRBD1. Via the germline V gene, CDR1 is SQVTM and CDR2 ANQGSEA. Germline trimming: 3 bases from V, 6 bases from J; junction bases outside gene matches: 6. The CDR3 has 14 amino acids, counting the end cysteine and phenylalanine. Just the 42-base CDR3 DNA is kept, in frame starting at base 1. Extended through the reference TRBV29-1 and TRBJ2-5 proteins, this CDR3 yields the full variable domain: SAVISQKPSRDICQRGTSLTIQCQVDSQVTMMFWYRQQPGQSLTLIATANQGSEATYESGFVIDKFPISRPNLTFSTLTVSNMSPEDSSIYLCSVEGQGVMKTQYFGPGTRLLVL.